This T cell receptor beta chain stems from a study of T cell responses to AZD1222 COVID-19 vaccine. TCRdb keeps only in-frame clones here, not all; method: immunoSEQ multiplex PCR. The sample consists of approximately 100,000 clones, about 90% of them appearing once. Study results and caveats: The donors showed a predominance of white British ancestry and of females, with possible underestimation of clonal diversity. Researchers report vaccine-associated CD4 TCRs spanning spike, with dominance at 160-218 and 743-854. Nearly half of spike-specific TCRs reportedly target unmutated variant regions.

CDR1 and CDR2 (germline): MNHEY, SMNVEV (reference sequence). There are 10 residues in the CDR3. The ends were cut back, 11 bases at V and 0 bases at J, with 2 bases in the middle. Concerning this clone itself: What it binds is not known.

The V gene is TRBV27, the J gene TRBJ2-1; D is undetermined. The TCR originated in an adult who received the AZD1222 COVID-19 vaccine. This material consisted of peripheral blood, taken 28 days after the second AZD1222 dose. The CDR3 here is CAPSYNEQFF. In DNA form, the CDR3 reads TGTGCCCCCTCCTACAATGAGCAGTTCTTC.